This entry concerns a single T cell receptor (beta chain). Its antigen is undetermined. The data are from a study of blood T cells in healthy people across ages. General observations from the study: Diversity estimates drawn from one million T cells were deemed underestimates. The study found more naive CD4+ cells and higher diversity in long-lived than aged donors.

Researchers collected around 11 milliliters of peripheral blood from every single donor. A second 7 to 11 cycle PCR used barcoded and J-beta primers. A template-switch adaptor containing 12 random nucleotides labeled each cDNA molecule. MiXCR, run by TCRdb on the 5' RACE reads, gives a single entry per CDR3 protein. Altogether roughly 900,000 distinct CDR3 sequences are present, 45% to 50% being singletons, with the ten largest covering over 10%. The source is a man younger than 45 in good health. Material: blood.

DNA of the CDR3: TGTGCCTGGAGTGTCGTGGGCGGCTACGAGCAGTACTTC. Protein: CAWSVVGGYEQYF. The chain links TRBV30 to TRBJ2-1; D is uncertain. Matching the DNA end better, TRBJ2-7 makes the J call doubtful. The germline gives CDR1 GTSNPN, CDR2 SVGIG (reference sequence). The CDR3 spans 13 residues.